A selection of T cell receptor beta chains follows, all from one sample in a study of graft-versus-host responses after intestinal transplantation. Method: immunoSEQ multiplex PCR; TCRdb's copy keeps in-frame clones and lacks some. Of tens of thousands of clones listed, around 90% are singletons. What these receptors recognize is not known. The sample was unstimulated CD8+ T cells sorted from spleen or lymph node cells, taken before intestinal transplant. Receptor source: a human donor who received an intestinal transplant. Both conserved end residues are part of each CDR3. D genes are given only for firm matches. Clone size is stated in some rows and not others, as once, few, many or a class when expanded.

d_call j_call clone_size v_call cdr3_aa cdr3_nt
TRBD2 TRBJ2-7 - TRBV7-6 CASGGGWIYEQYF TGTGCCAGCGGGGGAGGGTGGATCTACGAGCAGTACTTC
- TRBJ1-3 few TRBV23-1 CASSPPGGVSGNTIYF TGCGCCAGCAGTCCCCCGGGCGGGGTGTCTGGAAACACCATATATTTT
TRBD2 TRBJ2-7 once TRBV5-8 CASSGLLAPYEQYF TGTGCCAGCAGCGGACTACTAGCGCCCTACGAGCAGTACTTC
- TRBJ2-3 - TRBV9 CASSVSVSGSTDTQYF TGTGCCAGCAGCGTTAGCGTTAGCGGTAGCACAGATACGCAGTATTTT
TRBD2 TRBJ2-1 - TRBV4-2 CASSYIKREIDNEQFF TGTGCCAGCAGCTATATCAAGCGGGAGATCGACAATGAGCAGTTCTTC
- TRBJ2-7 - TRBV29-1 CSAETGRSYEQYF TGCAGCGCGGAGACAGGAAGATCCTACGAGCAGTACTTC
- TRBJ2-5 once TRBV29-1 CSVEEPVLQETQYF TGCAGCGTTGAGGAGCCCGTCCTCCAAGAGACCCAGTACTTC
TRBD1 TRBJ1-2 - TRBV5-1 CASSGGAGGYGYTF TGCGCCAGCAGCGGTGGTGCAGGGGGATATGGCTACACCTTC
- TRBJ2-7 - TRBV6-1 CASTPPTGGDEQYF TGTGCCAGCACCCCCCCAACAGGGGGGGACGAGCAGTACTTC
TRBD1 TRBJ2-7 few TRBV5-4 CASSLARDSSYEQYF TGTGCCAGCAGCTTGGCCAGGGACAGTTCCTACGAGCAGTACTTC
TRBD1 TRBJ2-3 - TRBV15 CATSRRWGQGNWDTQYF TGTGCCACCAGCAGACGGTGGGGACAGGGGAATTGGGATACGCAGTATTTT
- TRBJ2-3 once TRBV27 CASSLGGSYTDTQYF TGTGCCAGCAGTTTAGGAGGGTCCTACACAGATACGCAGTATTTT
- TRBJ1-6 - TRBV11-2 CASSLDSFRRDNSPLHF TGTGCCAGCAGCTTAGATTCTTTTCGACGGGATAATTCACCCCTCCACTTT
TRBD1 TRBJ1-3 - TRBV19 CASIISDRRGDTIYF TGTGCCAGTATAATATCGGACAGGCGGGGCGACACCATATATTTT
- TRBJ1-2 - TRBV4-1 CASSQDLHRYANYGYTF TGCGCCAGCAGCCAAGATCTCCACAGGTACGCTAACTATGGCTACACCTTC
- TRBJ2-1 - TRBV27 CASSGSGSYNEQFF TGTGCCAGCAGTGGTAGCGGCTCCTACAATGAGCAGTTCTTC
TRBD1 TRBJ1-2 - TRBV25-1 CASSDPDRDYGYTF TGTGCCAGCAGTGATCCCGACAGGGACTATGGCTACACCTTC
TRBD1 TRBJ2-7 - TRBV7-2 CASSSSGTVIYEQYF TGTGCCAGCAGCTCCTCCGGGACAGTAATCTACGAGCAGTACTTC
TRBD1 TRBJ2-7 - TRBV5-6 CASSLGQGAREQYF TGTGCCAGCAGCCTAGGACAGGGGGCGAGGGAGCAGTACTTC
TRBD1 TRBJ1-4 - TRBV6-5 CASSYSGQGDEKLFF TGTGCCAGCAGTTACTCAGGACAGGGGGACGAAAAACTGTTTTTT
- TRBJ2-7 - TRBV6-1 CASSLWTEDSYEQYF TGTGCCAGCAGCCTCTGGACAGAGGACTCCTACGAGCAGTACTTC
TRBD1 TRBJ1-2 once TRBV2 CASSDRQGPNYGYTF TGTGCCAGCAGTGATCGACAGGGACCTAACTATGGCTACACCTTC
TRBD1 TRBJ2-2 once TRBV28 CASSLVGTGVVTKYTGELFF TGTGCCAGCAGTTTAGTAGGGACAGGGGTGGTGACGAAGTACACCGGGGAGCTGTTTTTT
- TRBJ2-7 - TRBV28 CASSISGAIYEQYF TGTGCCAGCAGTATCTCGGGAGCTATCTACGAGCAGTACTTC
- TRBJ2-6 - TRBV27 CASTHTGSGANVLTF TGTGCCAGCACCCACACAGGTTCTGGGGCCAACGTCCTGACTTTC
TRBD2 TRBJ2-3 - TRBV4-2 CASSLRPSREGLTDTQYF TGTGCCAGCAGCCTCAGACCGTCGCGGGAGGGACTCACAGATACGCAGTATTTT
- TRBJ2-7 - TRBV28 CASSPLPGLGGEQYF TGTGCCAGCAGTCCACTACCGGGACTTGGTGGGGAGCAGTACTTC
TRBD2 TRBJ2-1 once TRBV5-1 CASSLVEGGNEQFF TGCGCCAGCAGCTTGGTAGAGGGAGGGAATGAGCAGTTCTTC
TRBD1 TRBJ2-5 - TRBV5-1 CASSWGSRQGQTQYF TGCGCCAGCAGCTGGGGGAGTAGACAGGGTCAGACCCAGTACTTC
TRBD1 TRBJ1-1 - TRBV5-4 CASSFPRDRENTEAFF TGTGCCAGCAGCTTCCCCCGGGACAGGGAGAACACTGAAGCTTTCTTT
- TRBJ2-5 - TRBV4-1 CASSQDPTGGVQETQYF TGCGCCAGCAGCCAAGACCCTACGGGGGGCGTTCAAGAGACCCAGTACTTC
- TRBJ1-2 - TRBV4-1 CASSQAFTYRPGYTF TGCGCCAGCAGCCAAGCCTTTACATATCGCCCTGGCTACACCTTC
TRBD1 TRBJ2-3 - TRBV9 CASSAGSTGSGTDTQYF TGTGCCAGCAGCGCCGGATCGACAGGGTCCGGGACAGATACGCAGTATTTT
- TRBJ2-7 - TRBV27 CASSLQRSAYEQYF TGTGCCAGCAGTTTACAGCGTAGTGCCTACGAGCAGTACTTC
- TRBJ2-2 - TRBV7-8 CASSFLAMNTGELFF TGTGCCAGCAGCTTTCTAGCCATGAACACCGGGGAGCTGTTTTTT
TRBD2 TRBJ2-1 - TRBV5-4 CASSLGGGAANNEQFF TGTGCCAGCAGCTTAGGCGGGGGGGCGGCTAACAATGAGCAGTTCTTC
- TRBJ2-7 - TRBV10-3 CAISESTGRYEQYF TGTGCCATCAGTGAGTCGACAGGGAGGTACGAGCAGTACTTC
- TRBJ1-4 - TRBV7-9 CASSTDSLQKLFF TGTGCCAGCAGCACAGACAGCCTCCAAAAACTGTTTTTT
- TRBJ1-2 - TRBV6-4 CASSRGGGDRFGYTF TGTGCCAGCAGTCGCGGTGGGGGGGACCGGTTCGGCTACACCTTC
TRBD2 TRBJ2-1 - TRBV7-6 CASSPRGGKYNEQFF TGTGCCAGCAGCCCTCGGGGAGGGAAATACAATGAGCAGTTCTTC
- TRBJ2-3 - TRBV27 CASSFFPGDTQYF TGTGCCAGCAGTTTTTTCCCAGGGGATACGCAGTATTTT
- TRBJ2-7 - TRBV5-6 CASRPGIEGVYEQYF TGTGCCAGCAGACCAGGGATCGAAGGAGTCTACGAGCAGTACTTC
TRBD1 TRBJ2-7 - TRBV4-1 CASSLGQNYEQYF TGCGCCAGCAGCCTGGGACAGAACTACGAGCAGTACTTC
- TRBJ2-1 - TRBV2 CASSPRDRNNEQFF TGTGCCAGCAGTCCCAGAGACAGAAACAATGAGCAGTTCTTC
- TRBJ2-7 - TRBV27 CASSYRLGLSHEQYF TGTGCCAGCAGTTACCGACTAGGTCTCTCCCACGAGCAGTACTTC
TRBD1 TRBJ1-1 few TRBV5-1 CASSWTGARANTEAFF TGCGCCAGCAGCTGGACAGGGGCCCGTGCGAACACTGAAGCTTTCTTT